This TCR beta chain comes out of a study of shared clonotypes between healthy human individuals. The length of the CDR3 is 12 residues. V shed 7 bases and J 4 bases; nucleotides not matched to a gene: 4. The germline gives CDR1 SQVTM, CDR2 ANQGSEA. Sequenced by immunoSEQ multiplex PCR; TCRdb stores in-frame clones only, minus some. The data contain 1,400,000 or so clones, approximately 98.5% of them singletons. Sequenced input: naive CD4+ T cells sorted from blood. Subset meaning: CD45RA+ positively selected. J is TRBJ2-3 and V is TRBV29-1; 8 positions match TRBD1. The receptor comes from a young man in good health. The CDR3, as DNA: TGCAGCGGCAGACAGGGGTCAGATACGCAGTATTTT. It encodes CSGRQGSDTQYF.